A selection of T cell receptor beta chains follows, all from one sample in a study of cytomegalovirus exposure and HLA in healthy donors. The assay was immunoSEQ multiplex PCR, and TCRdb's table has in-frame clones only and misses some. The sample contains fewer than 200,000 clones, roughly 80% of which appear only once. Sequenced input: PBMCs. These TCRs come from a woman between 18 and 29 years old in good health and CMV-seronegative. Both conserved end residues are part of each CDR3. Each record gives: clone size, V gene, D gene, J gene, CDR3 length, CDR3 DNA, CDR3 protein. D genes are given only for firm matches. The size of a clone is reported for some rows only, either as once, few or many, or as a class for expanded clones.

.,TRBV29-1,.,TRBJ2-1,12,TGCAGCGGGGAATGGGGGGTCACTGAGCAGTTCTTC,CSGEWGVTEQFF
.,TRBV7-7,TRBD2,TRBJ2-1,13,TGTGCTAGCAGCTTAGCAGCGGGAGATGAGCAGTTCTTC,CASSLAAGDEQFF
.,TRBV30,.,TRBJ1-2,15,TGTGCCTGGAGTCCAATCCTCGGCGGCAACTATGGCTACACCTTC,CAWSPILGGNYGYTF
.,TRBV27,TRBD2,TRBJ2-7,16,TGTGCCAGCATGTCAATCGGAGCGGGGGAGGCCTACGAGCAGTACTTC,CASMSIGAGEAYEQYF
.,TRBV27,TRBD1,TRBJ2-7,16,TGTGCCAGCAGTTTCCTTCCGGGACAGGGACCCTACGAGCAGTACTTC,CASSFLPGQGPYEQYF
.,TRBV29-1,TRBD1,TRBJ1-2,14,TGCAGCGTTACCAGGACAGGAGGAGTATTAGGCTACACCTTC,CSVTRTGGVLGYTF
.,TRBV29-1,.,TRBJ2-1,13,TGCAGCGTTGAGTTCTCCTCCTACAATGAGCAGTTCTTC,CSVEFSSYNEQFF
.,TRBV27,TRBD2,TRBJ2-1,15,TGTGCCAGCAGGGAGCGGGAGAGGTCCTACAATGAGCAGTTCTTC,CASRERERSYNEQFF
.,TRBV4-1,TRBD2,TRBJ2-2,16,TGCGCCAGCAGCCGACGGACTAGTCGCGGCACCGGGGAGCTGTTTTTT,CASSRRTSRGTGELFF
few,TRBV4-3,.,TRBJ2-3,13,TGCGCCAGCAGCCAATCTGGCACAGATACGCAGTATTTT,CASSQSGTDTQYF
.,TRBV6-5,.,TRBJ1-5,13,TGTGCCAGCAGTTGGGGGCTAACTCAGCCCCAGCATTTT,CASSWGLTQPQHF
.,TRBV30,.,TRBJ2-5,11,TGTGCCTGGACAGGGGGGGAGACCCAGTACTTC,CAWTGGETQYF
.,TRBV30,.,TRBJ2-3,13,TGTGCCTGGATGGAGGGGCCGGCAGATACGCAGTATTTT,CAWMEGPADTQYF
.,TRBV4-1,TRBD2,TRBJ2-4,17,TGCGCCAGCAGCCAAGTATTCCGTATTAGCGGGGTAAACATTCAGTACTTC,CASSQVFRISGVNIQYF
.,TRBV7-9,.,TRBJ2-3,14,TGTGCCAGCAGCGATCAGCGGAGCACAGATACGCAGTATTTT,CASSDQRSTDTQYF
.,TRBV6-5,.,TRBJ2-2,16,TGTGCCAGCAGTTACTACACAGGGCCAGGGTATTGGGAGCTGTTTTTT,CASSYYTGPGYWELFF
.,TRBV9,TRBD2,TRBJ2-7,15,TGTGCCAGCAGCCCCCGACTAGCGGGAGTGGGGGAGCAGTACTTC,CASSPRLAGVGEQYF
.,TRBV6-5,TRBD1,TRBJ2-1,15,TGTGCCAGCAGACCCGGGACAGGGAGGAGTAATGAGCAGTTCTTC,CASRPGTGRSNEQFF
.,TRBV2,.,TRBJ1-6,15,TGTGCTGTCTTTTACAGGAGCTCCTATAATTCACCCCTCCACTTT,CAVFYRSSYNSPLHF
.,TRBV7-2,TRBD1,TRBJ1-5,15,TGTGCCAGCAGCCCTACAGGGGGCAAGGATCAGCCCCAGCATTTT,CASSPTGGKDQPQHF
once,TRBV11-3,.,TRBJ1-5,13,TGTGCCAGCAGCTTAGATACTGATCAGCCCCAGCATTTT,CASSLDTDQPQHF
.,TRBV11-3,TRBD2,TRBJ2-3,20,TGTGCCAGCAGCTTAGGAAGTAGCGGGAGATTTAGATGGGGGACAGATACGCAGTATTTT,CASSLGSSGRFRWGTDTQYF